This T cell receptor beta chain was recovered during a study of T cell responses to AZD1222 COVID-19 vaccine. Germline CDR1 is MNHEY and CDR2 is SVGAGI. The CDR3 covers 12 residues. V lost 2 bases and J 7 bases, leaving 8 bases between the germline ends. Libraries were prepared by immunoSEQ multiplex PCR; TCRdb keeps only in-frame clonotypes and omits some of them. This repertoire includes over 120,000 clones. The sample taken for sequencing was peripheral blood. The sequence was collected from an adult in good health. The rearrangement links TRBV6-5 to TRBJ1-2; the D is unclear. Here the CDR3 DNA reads TGTGCCAGCAGTTACAACGATTTTGGCTACACCTTC. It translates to CASSYNDFGYTF.